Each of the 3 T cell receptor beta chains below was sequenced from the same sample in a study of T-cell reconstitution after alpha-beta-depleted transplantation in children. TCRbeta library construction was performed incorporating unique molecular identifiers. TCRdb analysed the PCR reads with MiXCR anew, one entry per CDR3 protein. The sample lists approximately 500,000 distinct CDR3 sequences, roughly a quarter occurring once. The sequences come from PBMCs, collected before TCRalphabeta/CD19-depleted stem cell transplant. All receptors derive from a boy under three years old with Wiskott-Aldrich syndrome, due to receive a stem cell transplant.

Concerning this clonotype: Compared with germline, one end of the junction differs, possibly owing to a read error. As DNA, the CDR3 is TGTGCCAGCAGTTTGAGGGGCTTAAACACCGGGGAGCTGTTTTTT. Translating it yields CASSLRGLNTGELFF. The gene calls are TRBV5-1 and TRBJ2-2; D may correspond to TRBD1 or TRBD2 (5 bases each). Germline V gene data show CDR1 as SGHRS and CDR2 as YFSETQ. The CDR3 consists of 15 residues.

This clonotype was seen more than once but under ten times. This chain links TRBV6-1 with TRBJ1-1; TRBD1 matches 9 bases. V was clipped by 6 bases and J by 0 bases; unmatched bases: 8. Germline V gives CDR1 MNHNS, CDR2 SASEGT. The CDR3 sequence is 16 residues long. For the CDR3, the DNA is TGTGCCAGCAGGATAGACAGGGGGAATGTGAACACTGAAGCTTTCTTT. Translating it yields CASRIDRGNVNTEAFF.

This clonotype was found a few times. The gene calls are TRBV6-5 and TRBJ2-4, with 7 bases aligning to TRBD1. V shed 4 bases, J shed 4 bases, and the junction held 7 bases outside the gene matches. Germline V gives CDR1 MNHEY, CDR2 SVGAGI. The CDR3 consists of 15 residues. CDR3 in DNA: TGTGCCAGCAGTTCGGGACAGCTTTTAAAAAACATTCAGTACTTC. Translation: CASSSGQLLKNIQYF.